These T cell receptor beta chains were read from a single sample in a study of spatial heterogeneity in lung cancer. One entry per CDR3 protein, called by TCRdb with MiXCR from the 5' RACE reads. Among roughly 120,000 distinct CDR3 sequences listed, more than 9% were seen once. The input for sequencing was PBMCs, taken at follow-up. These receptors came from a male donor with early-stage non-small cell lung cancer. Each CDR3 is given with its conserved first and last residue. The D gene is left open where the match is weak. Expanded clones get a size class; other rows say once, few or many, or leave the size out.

CDR3 protein: CASSQGAVLGYTF; CDR3 DNA: TGTGCCAGCAGCCAGGGGGCTGTACTTGGCTACACCTTC; V gene: TRBV28; clone size: NA; J gene: TRBJ1-2; D gene: TRBD1
CDR3 protein: CASSLQVAREAFF; CDR3 DNA: TGTGCCAGCAGTTTGCAGGTTGCTAGGGAAGCTTTCTTT; V gene: TRBV28; clone size: NA; J gene: TRBJ1-1; D gene: NA
CDR3 protein: CASSDSGSNQPQHF; CDR3 DNA: TGTGCCAGCAGCGACAGTGGAAGCAATCAGCCCCAGCATTTT; V gene: TRBV3-1; clone size: few; J gene: TRBJ1-5; D gene: NA
CDR3 protein: CATSVFGGQTFYGYTF; CDR3 DNA: TGTGCCACCAGTGTTTTTGGAGGACAGACGTTCTATGGCTACACCTTC; V gene: TRBV24-1; clone size: NA; J gene: TRBJ1-2; D gene: NA
CDR3 protein: CASSTDPGPYEQYF; CDR3 DNA: TGTGCCAGCAGCACGGACCCCGGTCCCTACGAGCAGTACTTC; V gene: TRBV7-9; clone size: many; J gene: TRBJ2-7; D gene: NA
CDR3 protein: CASSLLMNTEAFF; CDR3 DNA: TGTGCCAGCAGTTTATTGATGAACACTGAAGCTTTCTTT; V gene: TRBV28; clone size: NA; J gene: TRBJ1-1; D gene: NA
CDR3 protein: CASSEGIGQIYEQYF; CDR3 DNA: TGTGCCAGCAGTGAGGGGATCGGGCAGATCTACGAGCAGTACTTC; V gene: TRBV2; clone size: many; J gene: TRBJ2-7; D gene: NA
CDR3 protein: CSVSLNTEAFF; CDR3 DNA: TGCAGCGTGTCTCTGAACACTGAAGCTTTCTTT; V gene: TRBV29-1; clone size: many; J gene: TRBJ1-1; D gene: NA
CDR3 protein: CASPGRDTHPKNIQYF; CDR3 DNA: TGTGCCAGCCCGGGCCGGGACACCCACCCCAAAAACATTCAGTACTTC; V gene: TRBV18; clone size: few; J gene: TRBJ2-4; D gene: NA
CDR3 protein: CASSLPGAIYEQYF; CDR3 DNA: TGTGCCAGCAGTTTACCAGGGGCGATCTACGAGCAGTACTTC; V gene: TRBV28; clone size: NA; J gene: TRBJ2-7; D gene: NA
CDR3 protein: CASSLGRGPLHGYTF; CDR3 DNA: TGCGCCAGCAGCTTGGGCAGAGGTCCTCTCCATGGCTACACCTTC; V gene: TRBV5-1; clone size: medium-sized; J gene: TRBJ1-2; D gene: NA
CDR3 protein: CASSLARTAARETQYF; CDR3 DNA: TGTGCCAGCAGCTTAGCGCGCACAGCTGCCAGGGAGACCCAGTACTTC; V gene: TRBV7-8; clone size: many; J gene: TRBJ2-5; D gene: NA
CDR3 protein: CATKGTGGSTDTQYF; CDR3 DNA: TGTGCCACCAAGGGAACGGGCGGGAGCACAGATACGCAGTATTTT; V gene: TRBV10-3; clone size: many; J gene: TRBJ2-3; D gene: NA
CDR3 protein: CASSKRAVNNEQFF; CDR3 DNA: TGTGCCAGCAGTAAGAGGGCGGTAAACAATGAGCAGTTCTTC; V gene: TRBV7-2; clone size: few; J gene: TRBJ2-1; D gene: NA
CDR3 protein: CASSDRVAGPDRSYNEQFF; CDR3 DNA: TGTGCCAGCAGTGACAGAGTAGCGGGGCCGGACCGCTCCTACAATGAGCAGTTCTTC; V gene: TRBV6-4; clone size: many; J gene: TRBJ2-1; D gene: TRBD2
CDR3 protein: CSARNSDYNEQFF; CDR3 DNA: TGCAGTGCTAGGAACTCCGATTACAATGAGCAGTTCTTC; V gene: TRBV20-1; clone size: many; J gene: TRBJ2-1; D gene: NA
CDR3 protein: CSARPDRASVYEQYF; CDR3 DNA: TGCAGTGCTAGACCTGACAGGGCAAGTGTTTACGAGCAGTACTTC; V gene: TRBV20-1; clone size: many; J gene: TRBJ2-7; D gene: TRBD1
CDR3 protein: CATSDPGTGGRGTGELFF; CDR3 DNA: TGTGCCACCAGTGACCCAGGGACAGGGGGCCGTGGCACCGGGGAGCTGTTTTTT; V gene: TRBV24-1; clone size: NA; J gene: TRBJ2-2; D gene: TRBD1
CDR3 protein: CASSLTTGANVLTF; CDR3 DNA: TGTGCCAGCAGCTTAACGACGGGGGCCAACGTCCTGACTTTC; V gene: TRBV7-3; clone size: many; J gene: TRBJ2-6; D gene: NA
CDR3 protein: CASSQRGEVSSPLHF; CDR3 DNA: TGCGCCAGCAGCCAAAGGGGTGAGGTAAGTTCACCCCTCCACTTT; V gene: TRBV4-1; clone size: many; J gene: TRBJ1-6; D gene: NA
CDR3 protein: CASSQGGSTYNEQFF; CDR3 DNA: TGCGCCAGCAGCCAAGGGGGGTCTACCTACAATGAGCAGTTCTTC; V gene: TRBV4-1; clone size: many; J gene: TRBJ2-1; D gene: NA
CDR3 protein: CASSHRDRPYEQYF; CDR3 DNA: TGTGCCAGCAGCCACAGGGACCGTCCCTACGAGCAGTACTTC; V gene: TRBV28; clone size: NA; J gene: TRBJ2-7; D gene: NA
CDR3 protein: CAWTPSSLGTQYF; CDR3 DNA: TGTGCCTGGACCCCCTCATCCCTCGGTACGCAGTATTTT; V gene: TRBV30; clone size: few; J gene: TRBJ2-3; D gene: NA
CDR3 protein: CASSFRQGTDTQYF; CDR3 DNA: TGTGCCAGCAGCTTCAGACAGGGCACAGATACGCAGTATTTT; V gene: TRBV7-9; clone size: few; J gene: TRBJ2-3; D gene: NA
CDR3 protein: CASSLEGLTEAFF; CDR3 DNA: TGTGCCAGCAGCTTGGAAGGGCTCACTGAAGCTTTCTTT; V gene: TRBV5-5; clone size: few; J gene: TRBJ1-1; D gene: NA
CDR3 protein: CSARRAGQNTEAFF; CDR3 DNA: TGCAGTGCTAGGAGGGCAGGCCAGAACACTGAAGCTTTCTTT; V gene: TRBV20-1; clone size: NA; J gene: TRBJ1-1; D gene: NA
CDR3 protein: CSARYEETQYF; CDR3 DNA: TGCAGTGCTAGATACGAGGAGACCCAGTACTTC; V gene: TRBV20-1; clone size: NA; J gene: TRBJ2-5; D gene: NA
CDR3 protein: CASSDGTLANSYEQYF; CDR3 DNA: TGCGCCAGCAGTGACGGGACATTGGCAAACTCCTACGAGCAGTACTTC; V gene: TRBV10-2; clone size: NA; J gene: TRBJ2-7; D gene: NA
CDR3 protein: CAISESTRSLEQYF; CDR3 DNA: TGTGCCATCAGTGAGTCGACACGATCCCTCGAGCAGTACTTC; V gene: TRBV10-3; clone size: many; J gene: TRBJ2-7; D gene: NA
CDR3 protein: CASSLAGLAGETQYF; CDR3 DNA: TGTGCCAGCAGCTTAGCCGGACTAGCAGGAGAGACCCAGTACTTC; V gene: TRBV7-2; clone size: few; J gene: TRBJ2-5; D gene: TRBD2
CDR3 protein: CASSSPGLYGYTF; CDR3 DNA: TGTGCCAGCAGTTCCCCGGGGCTCTATGGCTACACCTTC; V gene: TRBV28; clone size: few; J gene: TRBJ1-2; D gene: NA
CDR3 protein: CSATLAGAFDTQYF; CDR3 DNA: TGCAGTGCGACTCTAGCGGGGGCGTTCGATACGCAGTATTTT; V gene: TRBV20-1; clone size: many; J gene: TRBJ2-3; D gene: TRBD2
CDR3 protein: CASREGSDEQYF; CDR3 DNA: TGTGCCAGCAGAGAAGGGTCCGACGAGCAGTACTTC; V gene: TRBV6-6; clone size: NA; J gene: TRBJ2-7; D gene: NA
CDR3 protein: CASSPLGTGNTEAFF; CDR3 DNA: TGTGCCAGCAGCCCTCTGGGGACAGGTAACACTGAAGCTTTCTTT; V gene: TRBV9; clone size: many; J gene: TRBJ1-1; D gene: TRBD1
CDR3 protein: CASSQASGGAYETQYF; CDR3 DNA: TGTGCCAGCAGCCAAGCTAGCGGGGGGGCGTACGAGACCCAGTACTTC; V gene: TRBV3-1; clone size: NA; J gene: TRBJ2-5; D gene: TRBD2
CDR3 protein: CASSLETGILYGYTF; CDR3 DNA: TGCGCCAGCAGCTTGGAAACCGGGATCCTCTATGGCTACACCTTC; V gene: TRBV5-1; clone size: few; J gene: TRBJ1-2; D gene: NA
CDR3 protein: CAWSVRGEAFF; CDR3 DNA: TGTGCCTGGAGTGTCCGGGGGGAAGCTTTCTTT; V gene: TRBV30; clone size: NA; J gene: TRBJ1-1; D gene: NA
CDR3 protein: CASSYSSALNTEAFF; CDR3 DNA: TGTGCCAGCAGTTACTCGTCGGCACTGAACACTGAAGCTTTCTTT; V gene: TRBV6-5; clone size: NA; J gene: TRBJ1-1; D gene: NA
CDR3 protein: CSASENQETQYF; CDR3 DNA: TGCAGTGCCTCGGAGAACCAAGAGACCCAGTACTTC; V gene: TRBV20-1; clone size: many; J gene: TRBJ2-5; D gene: NA
CDR3 protein: CASSLQGADGYTF; CDR3 DNA: TGTGCCAGCAGCCTACAGGGGGCTGATGGCTACACCTTC; V gene: TRBV7-3; clone size: few; J gene: TRBJ1-2; D gene: TRBD1
CDR3 protein: CASSLDVRVFEQFF; CDR3 DNA: TGTGCCAGCAGCTTGGATGTCAGGGTATTTGAGCAGTTCTTC; V gene: TRBV5-6; clone size: few; J gene: TRBJ2-1; D gene: NA
CDR3 protein: CASTTRGTFYEQYF; CDR3 DNA: TGTGCCAGCACAACCAGGGGGACTTTCTACGAGCAGTACTTC; V gene: TRBV5-6; clone size: medium-sized; J gene: TRBJ2-7; D gene: NA
CDR3 protein: CASSQGGQGYSPLHF; CDR3 DNA: TGTGCCAGCAGCCAAGGGGGACAGGGGTATTCACCCCTCCACTTT; V gene: TRBV4-2; clone size: many; J gene: TRBJ1-6; D gene: TRBD1
CDR3 protein: CAWRRGWAQRGWNEQFF; CDR3 DNA: TGTGCCTGGAGGAGGGGTTGGGCACAGCGGGGATGGAATGAGCAGTTCTTC; V gene: TRBV30; clone size: NA; J gene: TRBJ2-1; D gene: TRBD2
CDR3 protein: CASSPRQDITYEQYF; CDR3 DNA: TGTGCCAGCAGCCCCCGACAGGACATCACCTACGAGCAGTACTTC; V gene: TRBV9; clone size: NA; J gene: TRBJ2-7; D gene: NA
CDR3 protein: CASSPRTSGGRRFF; CDR3 DNA: TGTGCCAGCAGCCCAAGGACTAGCGGGGGAAGACGGTTCTTC; V gene: TRBV7-2; clone size: NA; J gene: TRBJ2-1; D gene: TRBD2